The subject of this entry is one T cell receptor (beta chain). The data belong to a study of a mutant IDH1 vaccine in newly diagnosed glioma. This table comes from immunoSEQ multiplex PCR, and its TCRdb copy is limited to in-frame clones, with some not included. The sample records about 92,000 clones, around 80% being singletons. Time point specified: baseline, week 1 (first vaccination visit). Treatment indicated: pre-vaccination baseline after standard-of-care therapy. The TCR comes from a man aged 35 to 55 with glioma. This material consisted of PBMCs, taken from a glioma patient treated with radiotherapy, temozolomide or both.

CDR3 DNA sequence: TGTGCCAGCAGCCGAGACAGGGGCTCTTCCTACGAGCAGTACTTC. Translation gives CASSRDRGSSYEQYF. The chain joins TRBV6-6 to TRBJ2-7; 8 nucleotides agree with TRBD1. CDR3 length: 15 residues. Unmatched junction bases numbered 8, after V lost 6 bases and J lost 1 base. CDR1 is MNHNY and CDR2 is SVGAGI in the germline V gene (reference sequence).